Here is one T cell receptor beta chain with its context. Germline CDR1 is SGDLS and CDR2 is YYNGEE. Trimming cost V 7 bases and J 5 bases, with 18 bases left between them. The CDR3 consists of 14 residues. Participant reports of clinical history set cohort assignment. The assay was immunoSEQ multiplex PCR, and TCRdb's table has in-frame clones only and misses some. The sample yields around 140,000 clones, over 80% seen once. The source of the sample is a study of blood T cell repertoires in COVID-19. This sequence was found in a man aged 55-75 years who had recovered from COVID-19. Material: PBMCs or T cells enriched from blood (not recorded which). The gene calls are TRBV9 and TRBJ1-1; unclear D gene. The DNA of the CDR3 is TGTGCCAGCGGGCGGGGAGAAAAAGGGACTGAAGCTTTCTTT. Protein product: CASGRGEKGTEAFF.